This T cell receptor (beta chain) was captured in a study of blood T cell repertoires in COVID-19. The germline V gene has CDR1 LNHDA and CDR2 SQIVND (reference sequence). The CDR3 contains 13 residues. V was pared by 9 bases and J by 4 bases, with 13 bases between. Assay used: immunoSEQ multiplex PCR; TCRdb lists only in-frame clones, some missing. The data show a few hundred thousand clones, around nine tenths seen once. V gene TRBV19 combines with J gene TRBJ2-1; a possible D gene is TRBD2 (6 bases). Sample: PBMCs or T cells enriched from blood (not recorded which). The clonotype originates from a woman aged 25 to 45 who had recovered from COVID-19. CDR3 nucleotides: TGTGCCAGCGGGACTCTCTTTTACAATGAGCAGTTCTTC. This translates into CASGTLFYNEQFF. The full variable domain, in which reference TRBV19 and TRBJ2-1 provide the parts outside the CDR3, is DGGITQSPKYLFRKEGQNVTLSCEQNLNHDAMYWYRQDPGQGLRLIYYSQIVNDFQKGDIAEGYSVSREKKESFPLTVTSAQKNPTAFYLCASGTLFYNEQFFGPGTRLTVL.